The present entry profiles one T cell receptor beta chain with its context. This record belongs to a study of CD8 T cells in Susac syndrome. CDR3 size: 16 residues. Per the germline V gene, CDR1 is SEHNR and CDR2 is FQNEAQ (reference sequence). Germline trimming cut 5 bases from V and 4 bases from J; bases unmatched to any gene: 12. cDNA came from roughly 0.5 to 1 ug RNA primed by random hexamers. Amplification of TCR beta CDR3 used immunoSEQ multiplex PCR across 54 Vbeta and 13 Jbeta. MiXCR was run by TCRdb on the immunoSEQ multiplex PCR reads, yielding one entry per CDR3 protein. The sample records about 150,000 distinct CDR3 sequences, around 96% being singletons.

Material for sequencing was CD4+ T cells from PBMCs. The sequence derives from a human donor with Susac syndrome. This sequence joins TRBV7-9 and TRBJ1-2; TRBD1 agrees at 8 bases. CDR3 in DNA: TGTGCCAGCAGCAGTGCAGGGGGCTCGGCCGGCTATGGCTACACCTTC. It translates to CASSSAGGSAGYGYTF.